These T cell receptor beta chains were read from a single sample in a study of cytomegalovirus exposure and HLA in healthy donors. Only in-frame clones appear in the TCRdb table, and some are missing; sequencing was by immunoSEQ multiplex PCR. The table shows around 160,000 clones, with almost 80% occurring only once. The sequenced sample consisted of PBMCs. All receptors come from a woman aged 40 to 50 in good health and CMV-seropositive. Both conserved end residues are trimmed from each CDR3. A D gene is named only where the DNA matches it firmly.

TRBV30	.	AWKTVGHTIY
TRBV9	TRBD2	ASSVGGGDTQY
TRBV9	TRBD2	ASSGLAGSNTGELF
TRBV7-9	TRBD1	ASSLDGTGGINEQF
TRBV4-2	TRBD2	ASSQEGRGASDTQY
TRBV5-1	TRBD2	ASSLPSGGPNTGELF
TRBV9	TRBD2	ASSPGVAGSADTQY
TRBV21-1	.	ASPEESPYEQY
TRBV6-5	.	ASSYSEGTISYEQY
TRBV11-2	TRBD2	ASSLDHWRETYEQY
TRBV5-4	TRBD1	ASSGGTGLSYEQY